The entry that follows covers one T cell receptor (beta chain) sequence. These data originate in a study of T cell responses to AZD1222 COVID-19 vaccine. This table comes from immunoSEQ multiplex PCR, and its TCRdb copy is limited to in-frame clones, with some not included. In the table there are about 120,000 clones, over 75% of which are singletons. Trimming took 3 bases from V and 5 from J; bases not matched to a gene: 10. Germline CDR1 LGHDT, CDR2 YNNKEL (reference sequence). The CDR3 contains 16 residues. This clonotype originated in an adult in good health. The sequencing here drew on peripheral blood, taken on day 0 of AZD1222 vaccination. This chain uses TRBV3-1 (or the pseudogene TRBV3-2) with TRBJ1-2; 9 bases agree with TRBD1. The CDR3 coding sequence is TGTGCCAGCAGCCACCTGGGACAGGGTATTCTGTATGGCTACACCTTC. This translates into CASSHLGQGILYGYTF.